This passage covers 24 T cell receptor beta chains from one sample sequenced in a study of vaccination effects on CD4 cells after COVID-19 (dated by TCRdb to between 2021 and 2023). Libraries were prepared through the immunoSEQ multiplex PCR assay. In TCRdb, the immuneACCESS table is reduced to in-frame sequences with V and J assigned. These tables do not hold every clone; where another copy was compared, an unresolved V gene accounts for under half, and the others remain unexplained. This sample has under 25,000 clones in its table, and around 81% of those were observed once. The biggest ten clones account for 5.6% of the sample. The antigens these receptors bind are not known. To identify antigen-specific CD4+ T cell clonotypes by their expansion, the ViraFEST assay first stimulated PBMC with viral peptide pools and then applied TCR sequencing. After around eleven days of culture, CD4+ T cells were isolated with the EasySep CD4+ T cell isolation kit. Each participant got two doses of an mRNA SARS-CoV-2 vaccine, either BNT162b2 or mRNA-1273.

The sample here was CD4+ T cells from PBMCs cultured with SARS-CoV-2 spike peptides, taken after COVID-19 vaccination. This specimen's cell subset or site label, per the study, means: SARS-CoV-2 spike overlapping peptide pool stimulation. These receptors were taken from a human donor who received a COVID-19 vaccine. Some clones in this sample may be carry-over from other donors' samples.

CDR3 in DNA: TGTGCTTGCCACCCGGGACAGAGCACTGAAGCTTTCTTT. Translated: CACHPGQSTEAFF. The J gene is TRBJ1-1, the V gene TRBV30; 7 nucleotides line up with TRBD1. Germline V gene lookup returns CDR1 GTSNPN and CDR2 SVGIG (reference sequence). The CDR3 spans 13 residues.

This rearrangement joins TRBV2 to TRBJ2-3, with D possibly matching TRBD1 (6 bases). Per germline, CDR1 SNHLY and CDR2 FYNNEI. Trimming removed 5 bases from V and 1 base from J, with 28 bases in between. This CDR3 has 20 amino acids. CDR3 nucleotides: TGTGCCAGCAGTCCCCTACTGGACAGCGTACTTACAGGAGGCACAGATACGCAGTATTTT. The encoded protein is CASSPLLDSVLTGGTDTQYF.

The rearrangement links TRBV28 to TRBJ2-6; 7 bases match TRBD1. CDR1 and CDR2 from the germline V gene are MDHEN and SYDVKM. This CDR3 is 16 amino acids long. The trim removed 5 bases at V and 4 bases at J, leaving 8 bases unmatched. The CDR3 region is CASSLGDRAGANVLTF. The CDR3 DNA reads as TGTGCCAGCAGTCTCGGCGACAGGGCCGGGGCCAACGTCCTGACTTTC.

This clone was picked up a small number of times. CDR3: CASSSRQGSMDNEQFF. Here the CDR3 DNA reads TGTGCCAGTAGTTCACGACAGGGGAGTATGGACAATGAGCAGTTCTTC. The chain couples TRBV19 to TRBJ2-1; 8 bases match TRBD1. V shed 5 bases, J shed 5 bases, and the junction held 11 bases outside the gene matches. The length of the CDR3 is 16 residues. Germline V gene sequence: CDR1 LNHDA, CDR2 SQIVND (reference sequence). Full variable domain (outside the CDR3, taken from reference TRBV19 and TRBJ2-1): DGGITQSPKYLFRKEGQNVTLSCEQNLNHDAMYWYRQDPGQGLRLIYYSQIVNDFQKGDIAEGYSVSREKKESFPLTVTSAQKNPTAFYLCASSSRQGSMDNEQFFGPGTRLTVL.

The V call is TRBV5-1, the J call TRBJ2-5; 11 bases are shared with TRBD2. This CDR3 is built from 15 residues. V shed 4 bases and J 4 bases; nucleotides not matched to a gene: 6. Germline values: CDR1 SGHRS, CDR2 YFSETQ. The CDR3 DNA is TGCGCCAGCAGCCCGGGACTAGCGGTCGGAGAGACCCAGTACTTC. Translation: CASSPGLAVGETQYF.

This chain uses TRBV6-6 with TRBJ1-5, with TRBD1 identical over 9 bases. CDR3 size: 14 residues. CDR1 MNHNY and CDR2 SVGAGI come from the germline V gene (reference sequence). V shed 5 bases, J shed 4 bases, and the junction held 3 bases outside the gene matches. The CDR3 region has the DNA TGTGCCAGCAGTCGGGACAGGGCGAATCAGCCCCAGCATTTT. This gives the protein CASSRDRANQPQHF.

The rearrangement joins TRBV7-2 to TRBJ2-1; D not resolved. V was trimmed by 2 bases and J by 4 bases, leaving 6 bases between them. Germline lookup yields CDR1 SGHTA and CDR2 FQGNSA. The CDR3 has 13 residues. CDR3: CASSLIRYNEQFF. The CDR3 DNA sequence: TGTGCCAGCAGCTTAATCAGGTACAATGAGCAGTTCTTC.

This sequence joins TRBV7-2 and TRBJ2-5; 8 bases are shared with TRBD2. Germline CDR1 is SGHTA and CDR2 is FQGNSA. Trimming removed 7 bases from V and 4 bases from J; junction bases left unmatched: 14. The CDR3 has 16 residues. CDR3 protein: CASTFSGARGGETQYF. CDR3 coding DNA: TGTGCCAGCACCTTTAGCGGGGCTAGGGGGGGAGAGACCCAGTACTTC.

The J gene is TRBJ1-3, the V gene TRBV2; maybe TRBD1 (5 bases). This CDR3 region has 14 residues. V lost 1 base and J 4 bases, leaving 8 bases between the germline ends. Germline lookup yields CDR1 SNHLY and CDR2 FYNNEI. Written as DNA, the CDR3 is TGTGCCAGCAGTGAAGGGGGCGCAGGAAACACCATATATTTT. Translation: CASSEGGAGNTIYF. Full variable domain (rest looked up from reference TRBV2 and TRBJ1-3): EPEVTQTPSHQVTQMGQEVILRCVPISNHLYFYWYRQILGQKVEFLVSFYNNEISEKSEIFDDQFSVERPDGSNFTLKIRSTKLEDSAMYFCASSEGGAGNTIYFGEGSWLTVV.

This sequence joins TRBV2 and TRBJ1-5, with D uncertain. The CDR3 runs to 15 residues. From germline, CDR1 is SNHLY and CDR2 FYNNEI. Trimming took off 7 bases at V and 0 bases at J, with 13 bases between the two ends. The CDR3 here is CASTLRRDSNQPQHF. In nucleotides, the CDR3 is TGTGCCAGCACCCTCCGTCGGGATAGCAATCAGCCCCAGCATTTT.

Sample share makes this clone large (0.1 to 1%). At one end, the junction sequence differs from germline, possibly due to a read error. V gene TRBV7-7 combines with J gene TRBJ2-2, with a possible D match to TRBD2 (6 bases). The CDR3 sequence is 15 residues long. Germline CDR1 and CDR2: SSHAT and FNYEAQ (reference sequence). The CDR3, as DNA: TGTGCCAGCAGCCTAGCGACCGGGGACACCGGGGAGCTGTTTTTT. As protein: CASSLATGDTGELFF.

The CDR3 reads CASSLSATPNSYNEQFF. The CDR3 bases are TGCGCCAGCAGCTTGAGTGCGACACCGAACTCCTACAATGAGCAGTTCTTC. The chain recombines TRBV5-1 with TRBJ2-1; D remains unclear. There are 17 residues in the CDR3. The germline V and J ends were trimmed by 1 base and 0 bases, with 14 bases remaining between them. Germline-derived CDR1 and CDR2 are SGHRS and YFSETQ.

The V call is TRBV24-1, the J call TRBJ2-1, with 9 bases that match TRBD2. The CDR3 length is 16 residues. Trimming at V came to 3 bases and at J to 3 bases, leaving 5 bases not matched to a gene. Per the germline V gene, CDR1 is KGHDR and CDR2 is SFDVKD. The CDR3 protein is CATSDAGGGVYNEQFF. CDR3 bases: TGTGCCACCAGTGATGCAGGCGGGGGGGTCTACAATGAGCAGTTCTTC.

This CDR3 is CASSSDRGETQYF. DNA of the CDR3: TGTGCCAGCAGCTCTGACAGGGGAGAGACCCAGTACTTC. V usage is TRBV7-2 and J usage is TRBJ2-5, with TRBD1 identical over 8 bases. The CDR3 contains 13 residues. After removal of 4 bases from V and 4 bases from J, the junction contained 2 bases not matched to a gene. CDR1 and CDR2 (germline): SGHTA, FQGNSA. Full variable domain (missing parts from reference TRBV7-2 and TRBJ2-5): GAGVSQSPSNKVTEKGKDVELRCDPISGHTALYWYRQSLGQGLEFLIYFQGNSAPDKSGLPSDRFSAERTGGSVSTLTIQRTQQEDSAVYLCASSSDRGETQYFGPGTRLLVL.

The chain has TRBV5-8 and TRBJ2-3, with D possibly TRBD2 on 6 matching bases. Trimming took off 7 bases at V and 0 bases at J, with 18 bases between the two ends. CDR1 is SGHTS, CDR2 YDEGEE, per germline. The CDR3 length is 16 residues. The CDR3 coding sequence is TGTGCCAGCCCCGTCGCCGTAGCGGCTAGCACAGATACGCAGTATTTT. Translation: CASPVAVAASTDTQYF.

This clone was recorded only once. The chain joins TRBV28 to TRBJ1-4; D not resolved. This CDR3 region has 16 residues. CDR1 and CDR2 (germline): MDHEN, SYDVKM. V lost 5 bases, J lost 8 bases, and 21 bases lay in between. CDR3 nucleotides: TGTGCCAGCAGTACCATCGGACTGCCCGCCGGGGAAAAACTGTTTTTT. It encodes CASSTIGLPAGEKLFF.

This clone was observed once. The chain uses TRBV5-1 and TRBJ2-7, with D maybe TRBD2 (6 bases). Germline assignment: CDR1 SGHRS and CDR2 YFSETQ. V was trimmed by 4 bases and J by 3 bases, leaving 11 bases between them. The CDR3 is 13 residues long. The CDR3 region is CASSTGESYEQYV. CDR3 coding DNA: TGCGCCAGCAGCACGGGGGAAAGCTACGAGCAGTACGTC.

The chain uses TRBV7-2 and TRBJ2-5, with D uncertain. Germline V gene sequence: CDR1 SGHTA, CDR2 FQGNSA. The CDR3 has 16 amino acids. Trimming left V 2 bases short and J 1 base short, with 14 bases between. The CDR3 spells CASSLRAGDIQETQYF. CDR3 bases: TGTGCCAGCAGCTTAAGGGCAGGAGACATCCAAGAGACCCAGTACTTC. The variable domain in full, completed from reference TRBV7-2 and TRBJ2-5, reads GAGVSQSPSNKVTEKGKDVELRCDPISGHTALYWYRQSLGQGLEFLIYFQGNSAPDKSGLPSDRFSAERTGGSVSTLTIQRTQQEDSAVYLCASSLRAGDIQETQYFGPGTRLLVL.

This chain links TRBV27 with TRBJ1-1, with 9 bases aligning to TRBD1. Germline trimming cut 5 bases from V and 3 bases from J; bases unmatched to any gene: 10. The germline CDR1 and CDR2 sequences are MNHEY and SMNVEV (reference sequence). CDR3 length equals 16 residues. CDR3 amino acids: CASSTIGQGRDTEAFF. The CDR3 region has the DNA TGTGCCAGCAGTACGATTGGACAGGGGAGGGACACTGAAGCTTTCTTT.

The rearrangement uses TRBV5-4 and TRBJ2-3; D might be TRBD1 (6 bases). Germline CDR1 reads SGHNT; CDR2 reads YYREEE (reference sequence). This CDR3 has 15 amino acids. Trimming left V 0 bases short and J 5 bases short, with 13 bases between. The CDR3 nucleotides read TGTGCCAGCAGCTTGGGGCAGGGGTCGTTAGATACGCAGTATTTT. Translating it yields CASSLGQGSLDTQYF.

The chain has TRBV6-5 and TRBJ1-1; D ambiguous. Germline CDR1 is MNHEY and CDR2 is SVGAGI. V was shortened by 7 bases and J by 0 bases, with 12 bases between the two germline ends. The CDR3 has 14 amino acids. The CDR3 DNA sequence: TGTGCCAGCAACTTTTATGGCATGAACACTGAAGCTTTCTTT. Protein: CASNFYGMNTEAFF.

V gene TRBV10-3 combines with J gene TRBJ1-2; TRBD1 is a possible D gene (5 bases). This CDR3 has 13 residues. The germline CDR1 and CDR2 sequences are ENHRY and SYGVKD. Trimming took off 10 bases at V and 2 bases at J, with 14 bases between the two ends. CDR3 sequence: CATADRYNYGYTF. CDR3 nucleotide sequence: TGTGCCACAGCCGACAGATACAACTATGGCTACACCTTC.

This chain links TRBV5-8 with TRBJ1-3; D unclear. CDR1 and CDR2 from the germline V gene are SGHTS and YDEGEE. The CDR3 covers 16 residues. V was clipped by 4 bases and J by 0 bases, with 14 bases between them. CDR3 sequence: CASSGRSGYSGNTIYF. CDR3 DNA sequence: TGTGCCAGCAGCGGGAGGTCTGGATACTCTGGAAACACCATATATTTT. Drawing the rest from reference TRBV5-8 and TRBJ1-3, the complete variable domain is EAGVTQSPTHLIKTRGQQATLRCSPISGHTSVYWYQQALGLGLQFLLWYDEGEERNRGNFPPRFSGRQFPNYSSELNVNALELEDSALYLCASSGRSGYSGNTIYFGEGSWLTVV.

Here the CDR3 reads CATYKTLGLPYNEQFF. CDR3 DNA: TGTGCCACCTATAAAACTTTGGGTCTACCATACAATGAGCAGTTCTTC. The genes are TRBV24-1 and TRBJ2-1; no definite D call. Germline lookup yields CDR1 KGHDR and CDR2 SFDVKD. There are 16 residues in the CDR3. The V end lost 9 bases, the J end lost 4 bases, and 21 bases lay between the germline ends.